A single sample is the source of the 15 T cell receptor beta chains below, sequenced in a study of blood T cell repertoires in COVID-19. Measured with immunoSEQ multiplex PCR; TCRdb has only the in-frame clones, and not every one. The sample lists over 90,000 clones, roughly 80% occurring once. Sequencing was performed on peripheral blood. The receptor set was obtained from a human donor in a cohort sampled during active COVID-19.

The chain uses TRBV5-1 and TRBJ1-1, with D uncertain. Trimming cost V 0 bases and J 6 bases, with 12 bases left between them. CDR3 length equals 14 residues. Germline CDR1 reads SGHRS; CDR2 reads YFSETQ. The CDR3 protein is CASSLVAGSAEAFF. The CDR3 nucleotides are TGCGCCAGCAGCTTGGTGGCCGGGTCGGCTGAAGCTTTCTTT.

The genes are TRBV6-6 and TRBJ1-5; TRBD1 might be the D (6 bases). The CDR3 loop spans 15 amino acids. Trimming left V 6 bases short and J 2 bases short, with 14 bases between. Germline V gene sequence: CDR1 MNHNY, CDR2 SVGAGI (reference sequence). CDR3 in DNA: TGTGCCAGCAGCACCGGGACAAGCGGCAATCAGCCCCAGCATTTT. Residues: CASSTGTSGNQPQHF.

The CDR3 here is CASSPGHLNTGELFF. The CDR3 DNA is TGTGCCAGCAGCCCGGGACATTTGAACACCGGGGAGCTGTTTTTT. V is TRBV3-1 (or the pseudogene TRBV3-2) and J is TRBJ2-2; a possible D gene is TRBD1 (6 bases). The CDR3 length is 15 residues. Between the trimmed V and J ends, which lost 4 bases and 1 base, there was a span of 10 bases. Germline CDR1 and CDR2: LGHDT and YNNKEL (reference sequence).

The V call is TRBV7-2, the J call TRBJ2-3; TRBD2 matches at 15 bases. Germline CDR1 is SGHTA and CDR2 is FQGNSA. The CDR3 is 17 residues long. With V trimmed by 5 bases and J by 8 bases, 11 bases remained unmatched. CDR3 sequence (DNA): TGTGCCAGCAGCCAAGGGACTAGCGGGGGGTCTTTGGCTACGCAGTATTTT. Protein: CASSQGTSGGSLATQYF.

This clone occurred once. The chain is built from TRBV6-5 and TRBJ1-3; no clear D. Trimming removed 2 bases from V and 8 bases from J, with 13 bases in between. The V gene's germline CDR1 is MNHEY and CDR2 SVGAGI. The CDR3 has 14 residues. The CDR3 loop is CASSYTAGWDTIYF. The CDR3 nucleotides read TGTGCCAGCAGTTACACAGCCGGTTGGGACACCATATATTTT.

The chain combines TRBV3-1 (or the pseudogene TRBV3-2) with TRBJ2-7; 8 positions agree with TRBD2. V lost 4 bases to trimming and J lost 0 bases; unmatched junction nucleotides: 8. The CDR3 spans 16 residues. Per the germline V gene, CDR1 is LGHDT and CDR2 is YNNKEL (reference sequence). The CDR3 bases are TGTGCCAGCAGCCCAATAAGCGGGGGCCGCTCCTACGAGCAGTACTTC. Its protein is CASSPISGGRSYEQYF.

The rearrangement links TRBV12-3 or TRBV12-4 to TRBJ1-5, with TRBD1 matching 7 bases. This CDR3 has 13 residues. V gave up 6 bases and J gave up 6 bases; unmatched junction bases: 5. The CDR3 reads CASSRQGGQPQHF. DNA of the CDR3: TGTGCCAGCAGCAGACAGGGAGGTCAGCCCCAGCATTTT.

V and J are TRBV5-4 and TRBJ1-2, with 10 bases identical to TRBD1. The CDR3 extends over 16 amino acids. V dropped 1 base and J dropped 4; count of bases not matched to a gene: 7. Germline assignment: CDR1 SGHNT and CDR2 YYREEE (reference sequence). CDR3 residues: CASSLPGQGSGYGYTF. CDR3 DNA: TGTGCCAGCAGCTTGCCGGGACAGGGGTCGGGCTATGGCTACACCTTC.

J is TRBJ2-7 and V is TRBV2, with a tentative D call TRBD1 (6 bases). The germline V and J ends were trimmed by 5 bases and 4 bases, with 18 bases remaining between them. CDR1 SNHLY and CDR2 FYNNEI come from the germline V gene. The CDR3 totals 15 residues. The CDR3 sequence is CASSKDNRVGYEQYF. The CDR3, as DNA: TGTGCCAGCAGTAAAGACAACAGGGTAGGGTACGAGCAGTACTTC. Combining the CDR3 with reference TRBV2 and TRBJ2-7 gives the whole variable domain EPEVTQTPSHQVTQMGQEVILRCVPISNHLYFYWYRQILGQKVEFLVSFYNNEISEKSEIFDDQFSVERPDGSNFTLKIRSTKLEDSAMYFCASSKDNRVGYEQYFGPGTRLTVT.

The V call is TRBV4-1, the J call TRBJ1-1; possible D gene TRBD1, 6 bases. Germline V CDR1 and CDR2: MGHRA, YSYEKL. There are 14 residues in the CDR3. V gave up 5 bases and J gave up 2 bases, with 12 bases separating them. CDR3 bases: TGCGCCAGCAGCAAACAGGGCCGTAACACTGAAGCTTTCTTT. It translates to CASSKQGRNTEAFF.

The rearrangement links TRBV7-2 to TRBJ1-3; no firm D call. The CDR3 has 14 residues. From germline, CDR1 is SGHTA and CDR2 FQGNSA. Trimming cost V 1 base and J 7 bases, with 11 bases left between them. The CDR3 reads CASSLVGSRNTIYF. Here the CDR3 DNA reads TGTGCCAGCAGCTTAGTCGGGAGTCGGAACACCATATATTTT.

This clone was found a few times. The rearrangement links TRBV7-2 to TRBJ2-7; 11 nucleotides agree with TRBD1. This CDR3 region has 15 residues. Germline loops: CDR1 SGHTA, CDR2 FQGNSA. V lost 5 bases and J lost 5; bases outside the gene matches: 8. CDR3 sequence reads: CASSPGTGGSHEQYF. In DNA form, the CDR3 reads TGTGCCAGCAGCCCCGGGACAGGGGGTTCCCACGAGCAGTACTTC.

The rearrangement links TRBV19 to TRBJ1-2; 12 positions agree with TRBD1. Trimming at V came to 0 bases and at J to 3 bases, leaving 8 bases not matched to a gene. The CDR3 is made up of 18 amino acids. Germline V CDR1 and CDR2: LNHDA, SQIVND (reference sequence). CDR3 DNA sequence: TGTGCCAGTAGTATAGACCGGGACAGGGGGCTTGAGGACTATGGCTACACCTTC. This encodes CASSIDRDRGLEDYGYTF.

The chain recombines TRBV7-8 with TRBJ1-1; 7 bases fit TRBD1. The germline CDR1 and CDR2 sequences are SGHVS and FQNEAQ. The CDR3 loop spans 15 amino acids. Germline trimming cut 5 bases from V and 0 bases from J; bases unmatched to any gene: 6. In DNA form, the CDR3 reads TGTGCCAGCAGCATACACAGGGGAGTGAACACTGAAGCTTTCTTT. Translated, it gives CASSIHRGVNTEAFF.

This chain connects TRBV19 to TRBJ1-1; D perhaps matches TRBD1 (6 bases). Trimming shortened V by 7 bases and J by 1 base, and 13 bases separated the two germline ends. The CDR3 has 14 amino acids. Germline assignment: CDR1 LNHDA and CDR2 SQIVND (reference sequence). Here the CDR3 DNA reads TGTGCCAGTACTCGGAGAGGGGGGAACACTGAAGCTTTCTTT. This gives the protein CASTRRGGNTEAFF.